These 5 T cell receptor beta chains share one sample of origin, sequenced in a study of PD-1 blockade in mismatch repair-deficient tumors (dated 2017 in TCRdb). The library was generated by the immunoSEQ multiplex PCR assay. TCRdb obtained this table from immuneACCESS and retained in-frame rearrangements with V and J assigned. These tables miss some clones; where compared with another copy, unresolved V genes account for less than half of the shortfall, and the remainder is unexplained. The sample table records about 22,000 clones; 84% of these occur just once. The biggest ten clones account for 17% of the sample. Sample: peripheral blood, taken 2 weeks after starting pembrolizumab. Receptors originate from an adult with mismatch repair-deficient cancer.

The rearrangement uses TRBV11-2 and TRBJ2-7; 11 bases fit TRBD2. After removal of 5 bases from V and 2 bases from J, the junction contained 2 bases not matched to a gene. The V gene's germline CDR1 is SGHAT and CDR2 FQNNGV. CDR3 length equals 14 residues. CDR3 amino acids: CASSPTSGTYEQYF. The CDR3 DNA sequence: TGTGCCAGCAGCCCGACTAGCGGGACCTACGAGCAGTACTTC.

This chain uses TRBV28 with TRBJ1-5; D possibly corresponds to TRBD1 (6 bases). The germline V and J ends were trimmed by 5 bases and 11 bases, with 16 bases remaining between them. CDR3 length: 13 residues. Germline V lookup: CDR1 MDHEN, CDR2 SYDVKM. CDR3 coding DNA: TGTGCCAGCAGTACGGGGGGCAGATTGGCCCAGCATTTT. Its translation is CASSTGGRLAQHF.

The chain uses TRBV9 and TRBJ2-4; TRBD2 aligns across 7 bases. The germline V gene encodes CDR1 SGDLS and CDR2 YYNGEE. Trimming removed 0 bases from V and 5 bases from J; junction bases left unmatched: 2. The CDR3 is 14 residues long. CDR3 in DNA: TGTGCCAGCAGCGTAGGTCTAGCGGAAAACATTCAGTACTTC. This sequence encodes CASSVGLAENIQYF.

This chain uses TRBV6-1 with TRBJ2-2; 7 bases are shared with TRBD1. CDR3 length equals 16 residues. The junction had 3 bases not matched to a gene; V was cut back by 2 bases and J by 0 bases. Germline V gene data show CDR1 as MNHNS and CDR2 as SASEGT. CDR3 in amino acids: CASSEPDRTNTGELFF. Written as DNA, the CDR3 is TGTGCCAGCAGTGAACCGGACAGGACGAACACCGGGGAGCTGTTTTTT.

V usage is TRBV4-3 and J usage is TRBJ2-3; TRBD2 is a possible D gene (6 bases). The CDR3 length is 20 residues. Germline lookup yields CDR1 LGHNA and CDR2 YSLEER. The V gene lost 0 bases and the J gene lost 4 bases, with 26 bases spanning the gap. This CDR3 is CASSQEEGAGLVASSDTQYF. The CDR3 nucleotides read TGCGCCAGCAGCCAAGAGGAGGGCGCAGGGTTAGTTGCTAGCTCAGATACGCAGTATTTT.